This TCR beta chain was found in a study of shared clonotypes between healthy human individuals (dated by TCRdb to the early 2020s). For the study in its entirety: The cohort comprised two women and a few men aged 18 to 49 years. Different laboratories and diverse techniques were used to prepare libraries and sequence TCR repertoires, to increase sequencing depth and limit assay-specific biases. The study deeply sequenced blood TCR repertoires of about 5 healthy adults to estimate repertoire size and the extent of clonotype sharing between individuals. Each donor's leukapheresis produced roughly between roughly 0.85 and 9.5 billion PBMCs. For each donor, CD4 naive and CD4 memory were each run on three plates, CD8 naive on two plates, and CD8 memory on one plate. General findings and caveats noted by the study authors: When a handful of donors were compared, the shared fraction of clonotypes was 5% to 6.5% for naive CD4, around 3.6% for naive CD8, 2.3% for memory CD4, and around 0.4% for memory CD8. The genetic and exposure-history diversity represented was limited by the small number of donors. Pairwise subsampling indicated that sequencing depth was expected to affect the degree of clonotype sharing among donors. Higher generation probabilities were observed for clonotypes shared by all four sorted-subset donors than for non-shared clonotypes. Even with the large sequencing depth, rarefaction of the sorted-subset datasets indicated that sequencing was incomplete. Naive subsets generally had larger estimated clonotype richness than memory subsets did. Sampling was limited to blood, and TCR repertoires in tissue likely differ from TCR repertoires in blood.

From a lookup of the germline V gene (reference sequence), CDR1 and CDR2 are LNHDA and SQIVND. From the cysteine up to the phenylalanine, the CDR3 has a length of 16 residues. Of the read, only the CDR3 DNA is kept; its 48 bases are in frame from base 1. Between the V and J ends, shortened by 3 bases and 1 base respectively, the junction contains 15 bases. Comment on this clone: No antigen is known for it. No clone much larger than this one lies a single base away; base qualities are absent.

TCR CDR3 regions were amplified from genomic DNA by multiplex PCR using the deep immunoSEQ assay. For each cell subset, the extracted genomic DNA was distributed evenly across all wells of several immunoSEQ 96-well plates, and each plate served as one replicate. For sorted subsets, approximately 200 ng of genomic DNA, equivalent to tens of thousands of T cell genomes, went into each replicate PCR. Purified libraries were quantified with a Qubit 3.0 fluorometer, sized on a Bioanalyzer 2100, and re-quantified with the KAPA Library Quantification kit. Each immunoSEQ 96-well plate was sequenced on its own single-read 150-cycle Illumina NextSeq 550 flow cell. As for the original processing: The immunoSEQ output contained only junctional sequences without quality scores, so filtering could not match that applied to full-length reads. To assign V/J genes and CDR3, sequences were annotated using PyIR, a Python wrapper for IgBLAST v1.9, with IMGT germline references. Reads were filtered out if the reads had weak V/J assignments (E-value above 1e-6), no CDR3, stop codons, out-of-frame junctions, or ambiguous translated residues. V3J clonotypes were defined by identical inferred V gene, J gene, and CDR3 amino acid sequence. The percentage overlap between two repertoires was calculated by dividing the number of shared unique clonotypes by the size of the smaller repertoire. Richness of each repertoire was evaluated using RTK rarefaction, the Chao1 estimator, and Recon v2.1 estimates of unobserved clonotypes. Generation probabilities for all TCRbeta clonotypes obtained by the gDNA method from a handful of donors were computed using OLGA. The clones in this table, taken by TCRdb from immuneACCESS, are in-frame only. Not every clone is retained; where verified, under half of the shortfall comes from an unresolved V gene, and the cause of the rest is unknown. That table gives V, J and clone size, and the DNA gave D and trimming. The sample has some 2,000,000 clones on record, approximately 96% of them singletons. The ten most abundant clones make up less than 0.15% of the sample.

Healthy HIV-negative adults with no recently reported acute infections or vaccinations were included as donors. All donors were Caucasian adults living in Nashville, Tennessee, USA. CD4+ T cells were enriched by magnetic negative selection; naive cells were then positively selected on CD45RA, and the negative fraction formed the memory subset. Blood was collected by leukapheresis, and PBMCs were isolated by Ficoll-Histopaque density gradient centrifugation and then cryopreserved in liquid nitrogen vapor phase. Analytical flow cytometry was used to check the purity and quantity of every magnetically sorted T cell population. Genomic DNA was isolated from every sorted fraction and measured by UV absorbance on a Nanodrop 2000c.

The sequenced sample was naive CD4+ T cells sorted from blood. This specimen's cell subset or site label, interpreted: CD45RA+ positively selected. This clonotype was obtained from a man aged 18 to 30 in good health. The chain employs TRBV19 and TRBJ1-1; a tentative D match to TRBD1 spans 6 bases. The sequenced DNA is TGTGCCAGTAGTATTTTCTCAGGGGCCGCGAACACTGAAGCTTTCTTT. Translated, this is CASSIFSGAANTEAFF.